This TCR beta chain derives from a study of blood T cell repertoires in COVID-19. Overall study: From T cells, B-cell-depleted T cells, or PBMCs came the material, which was cDNA or gDNA.

The V gene lost 6 bases and the J gene lost 5 bases, with 14 bases spanning the gap. The germline CDR1 and CDR2 sequences are LNHNV and YYDKDF (reference sequence). The CDR3 consists of 14 residues. Per the study methods: Estimation of nucleated cell counts relied on the amplification of reference gene primers. Sequencing was performed with immunoSEQ multiplex PCR; in TCRdb, only in-frame clones are kept and a portion is missing. The V and J calls and clone size come from that table; D and trimming were worked out from the DNA. Of 150,000 to 200,000 clones listed, roughly 77% are singletons. V and J are TRBV15 and TRBJ1-5, with D possibly TRBD1 on 5 matching bases. This receptor was taken from a man in his 70s with active or convalescent COVID-19. The sample consisted of peripheral blood. The CDR3 region is CATRGLGPDQPQHF. DNA for the CDR3: TGTGCCACCAGGGGTCTGGGGCCCGATCAGCCCCAGCATTTT.